The 11 T cell receptor beta chains below come from one sample, sequenced in a study of low-dose radiotherapy and immunotherapy resistance in tumors. Priming of first-strand cDNA relied on TRAV- and TRBV-specific primers (covering alpha and beta chains). The authors ran around 20 PCR cycles to amplify TCRs with a constant-region primer and V-primer adapter. One entry per CDR3 protein, called by TCRdb with MiXCR from the reads. The repertoire holds 55,000 to 65,000 distinct CDR3 sequences, with around 27% as singletons. As for time point: before trial treatment. The sample here was PBMCs, taken before treatment. These receptors originate from a male donor with rectosigmoid adenocarcinoma.

This clonotype was found many times. The chain recombines TRBV3-1 with TRBJ2-7; 8 nucleotides align to TRBD2. V was pared by 5 bases and J by 1 base, with 7 bases of the junction left unmatched. The CDR3 runs to 15 residues. Germline CDR1 and CDR2: LGHDT and YNNKEL (reference sequence). CDR3 in DNA: TGTGCCAGCAGCGCCCAGCGGGAGCGGTCCTACGAGCAGTACTTC. Translation: CASSAQRERSYEQYF.

The chain has TRBV18 and TRBJ2-7; 10 bases align to TRBD1. Germline V lookup: CDR1 KGHSH, CDR2 LQKENI. V was pared by 3 bases and J by 5 bases, with 4 bases of the junction left unmatched. The CDR3 sequence is 14 residues long. CDR3 amino acids: CASSPWDRGHEQYF. The CDR3 nucleotides read TGTGCCAGCTCACCCTGGGACAGGGGCCACGAGCAGTACTTC.

This clonotype was observed many times. This rearrangement joins TRBV28 to TRBJ2-7; perhaps D is TRBD1 or TRBD2 (5 bases each). V was clipped by 6 bases and J by 6 bases, with 15 bases between them. The length of the CDR3 is 13 residues. Germline loops: CDR1 MDHEN, CDR2 SYDVKM. This chain's CDR3 is CASRWDRRGEQYF. CDR3 DNA: TGTGCCAGCAGATGGGACCGTCGAGGCGAGCAGTACTTC. The variable domain in full, completed from reference TRBV28 and TRBJ2-7, reads DVKVTQSSRYLVKRTGEKVFLECVQDMDHENMFWYRQDPGLGLRLIYFSYDVKMKEKGDIPEGYSVSREKKERFSLILESASTNQTSMYLCASRWDRRGEQYFGPGTRLTVT.

The chain has TRBV6-2 or TRBV6-3 and TRBJ1-5; maybe TRBD1 (6 bases). Germline assignment: CDR1 MNHEY and CDR2 SVGEGT. CDR3 length equals 15 residues. V lost 5 bases, J lost 4 bases, and 15 bases lay in between. CDR3 DNA sequence: TGTGCCAGCAGTGAATCCAGGGGCATAAATCAGCCCCAGCATTTT. As protein: CASSESRGINQPQHF.

The sample holds many counts of this clonotype. J is TRBJ1-5 and V is TRBV7-2; unclear D gene. CDR3 length: 16 residues. V was pared by 2 bases and J by 1 base, with 12 bases between. In germline, CDR1 is SGHTA, CDR2 FQGNSA. CDR3 DNA: TGTGCCAGCAGCTTAATGACTGGAGGGAGCAATCAGCCCCAGCATTTT. Its translation is CASSLMTGGSNQPQHF.

A word on this clonotype: This could be a read error, since a much larger clone is one nucleotide away. CDR3 in DNA: TGTGCCAGCAGTTTCTATCGGACTAGCGGGGGCACCTACGAGCAGTGCTTC. It encodes CASSFYRTSGGTYEQCF. The chain carries TRBV6-2 or TRBV6-3 and TRBJ2-7, with 13 bases matching TRBD2. Germline lookup yields CDR1 MNHEY and CDR2 SVGEGT. The CDR3 sequence is 17 residues long.

This clonotype occurred many times. Written as DNA, the CDR3 is TGTGCCAGTCAGATCACCCCGGCGGCCGGGGGGGGGCAGTACTTC. It codes for CASQITPAAGGGQYF. J is TRBJ2-7 and V is TRBV28, with TRBD2 identical over 8 bases. The CDR3 is made up of 15 amino acids. Trimming at V came to 9 bases and at J to 9 bases, leaving 19 bases not matched to a gene. Germline CDR1 and CDR2: MDHEN and SYDVKM.

This clonotype was observed many times. The rearrangement uses TRBV28 and TRBJ2-2; 7 nucleotides align to TRBD2. This CDR3 spans 15 amino acids. CDR1 and CDR2 from the germline V gene are MDHEN and SYDVKM. J gave up 2 bases and V 2 bases, and 2 bases lay outside the gene matches. CDR3 sequence reads: CASSLGGGNTGELFF. The CDR3 nucleotides are TGTGCCAGCAGTTTAGGGGGGGGAAACACCGGGGAGCTGTTTTTT.

This clonotype occurred many times. The rearrangement links TRBV2 to TRBJ2-3; tentative D call: TRBD2 (6 bases). Germline loops: CDR1 SNHLY, CDR2 FYNNEI. Trimming took 8 bases from V and 5 from J, leaving 17 bases between them. The CDR3 extends over 14 amino acids. CDR3: CASRRRRGLDTQYF. CDR3 nucleotide sequence: TGTGCCAGCCGGCGAAGGCGGGGATTAGATACGCAGTATTTT.

Concerning this clonotype itself: This likely reflects a read error, since a far larger clone is one base away. The missing conserved phenylalanine or tryptophan at the end of this CDR3 makes a read error likely. CDR3 region: CASSLESTRAWDEQYY. In DNA, the CDR3 is TGTGCCAGCAGCTTAGAGTCAACTAGAGCGTGGGACGAGCAGTACTAC. The V and J genes are TRBV7-9 and TRBJ2-7; D perhaps matches TRBD2 (5 bases). Germline V gene sequence: CDR1 SEHNR, CDR2 FQNEAQ (reference sequence). Trimming cost V 1 base and J 5 bases, with 18 bases left between them. This CDR3 has 16 amino acids.

V is TRBV7-2 and J is TRBJ1-2; D not resolved. Deletions cut 2 bases from V and 4 bases from J, with 14 bases between. The CDR3 consists of 15 residues. In germline, CDR1 is SGHTA, CDR2 FQGNSA. The CDR3 region has the DNA TGTGCCAGCAGCTTAATAGGGAGCACTACCTATGGCTACACCTTC. This encodes CASSLIGSTTYGYTF.